The text below deals with one T cell receptor (beta chain). Its specificity is not known. These data belong to a study of T cells in Graves' hyperthyroidism and ophthalmopathy. Findings and caveats of the study: The model identified upcoming ophthalmopathy a median 6.5 months ahead of onset.

Researchers amplified the TCR beta CDR3 regions from RNA transcripts. HTBI primers were the set used in a first-round RT-PCR of the TCR CDR3. Using its own MiXCR run on the multiplex PCR reads, TCRdb lists one record per CDR3 protein. The sample shows over 400,000 distinct CDR3 sequences, 22% of them seen only once. Out of 10 ml of fresh peripheral blood came the PBMCs. The CDR3 consists of 15 residues. V was pared by 1 base and J by 0 bases, with 10 bases between. Looked up from germline, CDR1 is MNHEY and CDR2 is SMNVEV (reference sequence). Sequenced material: blood. The chain has TRBV27 and TRBJ2-7; D is uncertain. The sequence was obtained from a woman aged 70-85 years with Graves' ophthalmopathy. Here the CDR3 reads CASSLLIGHSYEQYF. The DNA for the CDR3 is TGTGCCAGCAGTTTATTGATCGGTCACTCCTACGAGCAGTACTTC.